This entry lists 30 T cell receptor beta chains sequenced from one sample in a study of control samples from healthy donors and cancer patients. TCRdb's copy holds only in-frame clones and misses some; the assay was immunoSEQ multiplex PCR. The table has under 70,000 clones, about nine tenths seen once; the top ten hold roughly 1.2%. The sequenced sample consisted of PBMCs. All receptors come from a woman aged 45 to 65 with colorectal cancer.

The chain is built from TRBV27 and TRBJ2-3; D remains ambiguous. CDR3 length: 13 residues. Germline V gene data show CDR1 as MNHEY and CDR2 as SMNVEV (reference sequence). V shed 6 bases and J shed 4 bases, with 11 bases lying between them. The chain's CDR3 is CASRVGLADTQYF. The CDR3 bases are TGTGCCAGCAGAGTAGGATTGGCAGATACGCAGTATTTT.

This rearrangement joins TRBV5-4 to TRBJ1-6; D call uncertain. CDR1 and CDR2 (germline): SGHNT, YYREEE (reference sequence). V lost 3 bases and J 7 bases, leaving 8 bases between the germline ends. CDR3 size: 13 residues. DNA for the CDR3: TGTGCCAGCAGCTCATACACGAATTCACCCCTCCACTTT. Protein sequence: CASSSYTNSPLHF.

J is TRBJ2-2 and V is TRBV5-4; 9 nucleotides line up with TRBD1. V was clipped by 4 bases and J by 5 bases; unmatched bases: 9. The germline gives CDR1 SGHNT, CDR2 YYREEE (reference sequence). The CDR3 consists of 16 residues. CDR3 bases: TGTGCCAGCAGCCCGGGGGACAGGGAAACTACCGGGGAGCTGTTTTTT. Translating it yields CASSPGDRETTGELFF.

This clone has just a few counts. The rearrangement joins TRBV4-2 to TRBJ1-1; no clear D gene. The CDR3 has 13 residues. Germline V gene sequence: CDR1 LGHNA, CDR2 YNFKEQ. V gave up 0 bases and J gave up 6 bases, with 8 bases separating them. This chain's CDR3 is CASSQERVAEAFF. In DNA, the CDR3 is TGTGCCAGCAGCCAAGAGCGGGTAGCTGAAGCTTTCTTT.

V and J are TRBV6-6 and TRBJ2-2, with unresolved D. V lost 7 bases and J lost 6, with 15 bases in between. The CDR3 consists of 14 residues. In germline, CDR1 is MNHNY, CDR2 SVGAGI (reference sequence). The CDR3 DNA reads TGTGCCAGCACCCAGGAGTTTACCCCCGGGGAGCTGTTTTTT. Encoded protein: CASTQEFTPGELFF.

The chain joins TRBV18 to TRBJ2-2; 7 bases agree with TRBD1. The junction had 4 bases not matched to a gene; V was cut back by 1 base and J by 2 bases. The CDR3 runs 16 residues. Per germline, CDR1 KGHSH and CDR2 LQKENI. As DNA, the CDR3 is TGTGCCAGCTCACCACTTAAAGGGGGCAACACCGGGGAGCTGTTTTTT. Translation gives CASSPLKGGNTGELFF.

This chain uses TRBV19 with TRBJ1-6; possible D gene TRBD1, 6 bases. Trimming shortened V by 7 bases and J by 7 bases, and 17 bases separated the two germline ends. Germline CDR1 LNHDA, CDR2 SQIVND (reference sequence). This CDR3 has 15 amino acids. CDR3 in amino acids: CASTAGGQRNSPLHF. CDR3 sequence (DNA): TGTGCCAGTACCGCTGGGGGGCAGCGGAATTCACCCCTCCACTTT.

CDR3 loop: CASSDRADAYGYTF. CDR3 nucleotides: TGTGCCAGCAGCGACAGGGCCGACGCCTATGGCTACACCTTC. The J gene is TRBJ1-2, the V gene TRBV6-5; 7 bases line up with TRBD1. The CDR3 loop spans 14 amino acids. Trimming cost V 6 bases and J 4 bases; bases outside gene matches: 8. CDR1 is MNHEY and CDR2 is SVGAGI in the germline V gene.

V is TRBV5-1 and J is TRBJ1-6; tentative D call: TRBD1 (5 bases). With 4 bases removed from V and 10 bases from J, the gap between germline ends came to 15 bases. The germline gives CDR1 SGHRS, CDR2 YFSETQ. This CDR3 comprises 14 residues. In nucleotides, the CDR3 is TGCGCCAGCAGCCCTCAGGGTGGCGGGTCACCCCTCCACTTT. Translation: CASSPQGGGSPLHF.

The chain joins TRBV6-6 to TRBJ1-6; TRBD1 aligns across 7 bases. V shed 0 bases, J shed 10 bases, and the junction held 6 bases outside the gene matches. Looked up from germline, CDR1 is MNHNY and CDR2 is SVGAGI (reference sequence). This CDR3 is built from 15 residues. The CDR3 DNA reads TGTGCCAGCAGTTACTCGATAGGGGGCGAGTCACCCCTCCACTTT. This gives the protein CASSYSIGGESPLHF.

The chain is built from TRBV19 and TRBJ1-2; 7 bases line up with TRBD1. V was pared by 4 bases and J by 4 bases, with 15 bases of the junction left unmatched. The CDR3 totals 17 residues. Germline CDR1 LNHDA, CDR2 SQIVND (reference sequence). In DNA, the CDR3 is TGTGCCAGTAGTAAATTAACAGGGGCCACACGAATCTATGGCTACACCTTC. It translates to CASSKLTGATRIYGYTF.

V usage is TRBV28 and J usage is TRBJ1-1, with D unresolved. The CDR3 runs 14 residues. V was clipped by 2 bases and J by 8 bases, with 15 bases between them. Per germline, CDR1 MDHEN and CDR2 SYDVKM. CDR3 nucleotide sequence: TGTGCCAGCAGTTTAAGGAGCGAAGCGCAGGAAGCTTTCTTT. Residues: CASSLRSEAQEAFF.

The chain joins TRBV2 to TRBJ2-5; D uncertain. CDR3 length equals 13 residues. Germline V CDR1 and CDR2: SNHLY, FYNNEI. Trimming took off 4 bases at V and 3 bases at J, with 9 bases between the two ends. Here the CDR3 reads CASSGQAKETQYF. The CDR3 coding sequence is TGTGCCAGCAGTGGGCAGGCAAAAGAGACCCAGTACTTC.

This chain uses TRBV9 with TRBJ2-2; 15 bases are shared with TRBD2. The germline gives CDR1 SGDLS, CDR2 YYNGEE. V shed 3 bases and J 7 bases; nucleotides not matched to a gene: 4. The CDR3 runs 16 residues. The CDR3, as DNA: TGTGCCAGCAGCGATGGGACTAGCGGGGGGCTCGGGGAGCTGTTTTTT. Its translation: CASSDGTSGGLGELFF.

This chain joins TRBV5-1 and TRBJ1-1, with D tentatively TRBD1 (5 bases). Trimming removed 7 bases at V and 2 bases at J, with 15 bases between. The CDR3 totals 14 residues. Germline CDR1 and CDR2: SGHRS and YFSETQ. The CDR3 bases are TGCGCCAGCCACCCCCCCGGGACCAACACTGAAGCTTTCTTT. This codes for CASHPPGTNTEAFF.

The chain uses TRBV19 and TRBJ2-1, with 9 bases fitting TRBD2. The CDR3 totals 17 residues. The germline CDR1 and CDR2 sequences are LNHDA and SQIVND (reference sequence). The junction had 16 bases not matched to a gene; V was cut back by 4 bases and J by 9 bases. CDR3 DNA: TGTGCCAGTAGTAATAGCTGGTTGCGGGGGGGAGTTGGTGAGCAGTTCTTC. This translates into CASSNSWLRGGVGEQFF.

V and J are TRBV30 and TRBJ2-7; TRBD1 is a possible D gene (5 bases). Germline CDR1 GTSNPN, CDR2 SVGIG (reference sequence). V lost 2 bases and J lost 6, with 14 bases in between. CDR3 length: 13 residues. CDR3 amino acids: CAWSIYSGSEQYF. CDR3 sequence (DNA): TGTGCCTGGAGTATATACTCAGGGTCCGAGCAGTACTTC.

The rearrangement links TRBV20-1 to TRBJ2-5; TRBD1 might be the D (6 bases). Germline V gene data show CDR1 as DFQATT and CDR2 as SNEGSKA (reference sequence). Trimming shortened V by 3 bases and J by 4 bases, and 12 bases separated the two germline ends. The CDR3 has 13 amino acids. The CDR3 spells CSASKTGIETQYF. CDR3 in DNA: TGCAGTGCTAGTAAAACAGGGATAGAGACCCAGTACTTC.

The CDR3 nucleotides are TGTGCCAGCAGTTGGGGAAGGACAGGTAGCTCCTACGAGCAGTACTTC. Translating it yields CASSWGRTGSSYEQYF. The chain employs TRBV7-6 and TRBJ2-7, with 7 nucleotides matching TRBD1. Germline lookup yields CDR1 SGHVS and CDR2 FNYEAQ. This CDR3 has 16 residues. The J segment lost 0 bases and the V segment lost 6 bases, leaving 11 bases of the junction unmatched. The full variable domain, completed using reference TRBV7-6 and TRBJ2-7, is GAGVSQSPRYKVTKRGQDVALRCDPISGHVSLYWYRQALGQGPEFLTYFNYEAQQDKSGLPNDRFSAERPEGSISTLTIQRTEQRDSAMYRCASSWGRTGSSYEQYFGPGTRLTVT.

This chain links TRBV11-3 with TRBJ2-2; D assignment may be TRBD1 or TRBD2 (6 bases each). Trimming shortened V by 3 bases and J by 7 bases, and 9 bases separated the two germline ends. Germline CDR1 reads SGHNT; CDR2 reads YENEEA. This CDR3 region has 13 residues. The CDR3 DNA is TGTGCCAGCAGCTTCGGAGGGGGCGGGGAGCTGTTTTTT. Residues: CASSFGGGGELFF.

This chain links TRBV7-9 with TRBJ2-7, with 7 bases identical to TRBD1. Trimming at V came to 1 base and at J to 0 bases, leaving 6 bases not matched to a gene. The CDR3 covers 16 residues. Germline V lookup: CDR1 SEHNR, CDR2 FQNEAQ (reference sequence). Here the CDR3 reads CASSLVEDRYSYEQYF. In DNA form, the CDR3 reads TGTGCCAGCAGCTTAGTTGAGGACAGGTACTCCTACGAGCAGTACTTC. Full variable domain (remainder filled in from reference TRBV7-9 and TRBJ2-7): DTGVSQNPRHKITKRGQNVTFRCDPISEHNRLYWYRQTLGQGPEFLTYFQNEAQLEKSRLLSDRFSAERPKGSFSTLEIQRTEQGDSAMYLCASSLVEDRYSYEQYFGPGTRLTVT.

The V gene is TRBV6-5, the J gene TRBJ1-3; 9 bases fit TRBD1. The V and J ends lost 6 bases and 4 bases, in that order; junction bases with no gene match: 1. The length of the CDR3 is 13 residues. CDR1 and CDR2 from the germline V gene are MNHEY and SVGAGI. CDR3 loop: CASRDRGGNTIYF. CDR3 nucleotides: TGTGCCAGCAGGGACAGGGGCGGAAACACCATATATTTT.

The DNA of the CDR3 is TGCGCCACTACCCGTGGAGTAGAGTCCTACGAGCAGTACTTC. Amino acid sequence: CATTRGVESYEQYF. The V and J genes are TRBV10-2 and TRBJ2-7; D is ambiguous. The CDR3 spans 14 residues. V lost 10 bases and J 1 base, leaving 17 bases between the germline ends. CDR1 is WSHSY, CDR2 SAAADI, per germline.

This clone has only one observation. The V and J genes are TRBV5-1 and TRBJ2-1; weak D call: TRBD2 (5 bases). The CDR3 length is 16 residues. From germline, CDR1 is SGHRS and CDR2 YFSETQ. Trimming took 0 bases from V and 10 from J, leaving 20 bases between them. The CDR3 loop is CASSLDVGLASREQFF. The CDR3 coding sequence is TGCGCCAGCAGCTTGGATGTTGGTCTAGCCTCTAGGGAGCAGTTCTTC.

This clone appeared a single time. The chain links TRBV7-2 to TRBJ2-7, with 10 bases matching TRBD2. Unmatched junction bases numbered 9, after V lost 5 bases and J lost 5 bases. The CDR3 has 15 residues. The germline gives CDR1 SGHTA, CDR2 FQGNSA. The CDR3, as DNA: TGTGCCAGCAGCAAAAATAAGCGGGGGGGAGACGAGCAGTACTTC. The encoded protein is CASSKNKRGGDEQYF.

The chain recombines TRBV18 with TRBJ2-2, with 8 nucleotides matching TRBD2. CDR1 is KGHSH, CDR2 LQKENI, per germline. The CDR3 is made up of 16 amino acids. V shed 4 bases, J shed 2 bases, and the junction held 6 bases outside the gene matches. Written as DNA, the CDR3 is TGTGCCAGCTCACAATCGAGCGGGAGAAACACCGGGGAGCTGTTTTTT. It translates to CASSQSSGRNTGELFF.

The gene calls are TRBV29-1 and TRBJ2-7; 8 bases fit TRBD2. The V segment lost 4 bases and the J segment 4 bases; nucleotides outside the gene matches: 9. CDR1 and CDR2 (germline): SQVTM, ANQGSEA. This CDR3 has 14 amino acids. The CDR3 loop is CSVGGAGGLYEQYF. CDR3 sequence (DNA): TGCAGCGTTGGAGGGGCGGGGGGCCTTTACGAGCAGTACTTC.

V gene TRBV10-3 combines with J gene TRBJ1-1; 7 bases match TRBD1. J was trimmed by 0 bases and V by 6 bases; bases with no gene match: 7. CDR1 is ENHRY, CDR2 SYGVKD, per germline. The CDR3 is made up of 15 amino acids. The CDR3 DNA sequence: TGTGCCATCAGCTCTGACAGGGAGCTGAACACTGAAGCTTTCTTT. Translated, it gives CAISSDRELNTEAFF.

This clone appeared once. The rearrangement links TRBV19 to TRBJ2-7, with unresolved D. Germline V CDR1 and CDR2: LNHDA, SQIVND (reference sequence). This CDR3 spans 14 amino acids. Trimming cost V 1 base and J 2 bases, with 9 bases left between them. CDR3 DNA: TGTGCCAGTAGTATAGGAGCCAACGCCTACGAGCAGTACTTC. Protein: CASSIGANAYEQYF.

The V call is TRBV7-2, the J call TRBJ2-5, with D uncertain. The V end was cut by 1 base, the J end by 1 base, with 10 bases between. CDR3 length equals 15 residues. In germline, CDR1 is SGHTA, CDR2 FQGNSA. The CDR3 protein is CASSLVEHLQETQYF. CDR3 nucleotide sequence: TGTGCCAGCAGCTTAGTTGAGCACCTCCAAGAGACCCAGTACTTC.